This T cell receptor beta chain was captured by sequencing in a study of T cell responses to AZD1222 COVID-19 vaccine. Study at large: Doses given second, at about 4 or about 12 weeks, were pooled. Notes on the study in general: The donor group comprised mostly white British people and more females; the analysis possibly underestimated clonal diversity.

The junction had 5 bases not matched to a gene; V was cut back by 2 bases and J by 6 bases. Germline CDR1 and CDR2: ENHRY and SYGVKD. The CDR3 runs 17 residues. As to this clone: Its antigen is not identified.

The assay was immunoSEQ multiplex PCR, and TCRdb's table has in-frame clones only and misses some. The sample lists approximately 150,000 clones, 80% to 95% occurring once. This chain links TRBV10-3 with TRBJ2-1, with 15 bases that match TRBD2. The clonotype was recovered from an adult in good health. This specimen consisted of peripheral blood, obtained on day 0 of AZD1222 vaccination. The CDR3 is CAISERTSGGAGNEQFF. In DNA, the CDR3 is TGTGCCATCAGTGAGAGGACTAGCGGGGGGGCCGGCAATGAGCAGTTCTTC.